These 13 T cell receptor beta chains originate from one sample sequenced in a study of blood T cell repertoires in COVID-19. The protocol was immunoSEQ multiplex PCR, while the TCRdb copy is restricted to in-frame clones and leaves out a portion. The sample shows about 190,000 clones, 75% to 90% of them seen only once. The sample consisted of peripheral blood. The receptors derive from a man aged 25 to 40 with acute or convalescent COVID-19.

J is TRBJ1-5 and V is TRBV19, with 7 bases fitting TRBD1. Germline lookup yields CDR1 LNHDA and CDR2 SQIVND (reference sequence). V was pared by 7 bases and J by 1 base, with 7 bases of the junction left unmatched. The CDR3 contains 15 residues. The CDR3 nucleotides are TGTGCCAGTACCGTCGACAGGGACAGCAATCAGCCCCAGCATTTT. Its translation is CASTVDRDSNQPQHF.

This chain uses TRBV30 with TRBJ1-4; the D gene is possibly TRBD1 (5 bases). Germline V gene data show CDR1 as GTSNPN and CDR2 as SVGIG (reference sequence). Trimming left V 2 bases short and J 5 bases short, with 9 bases between. The CDR3 extends over 13 amino acids. This CDR3 reads CAWSYGGNEKLFF. The CDR3 DNA reads as TGTGCCTGGAGTTATGGGGGGAATGAAAAACTGTTTTTT.

The rearrangement uses TRBV11-2 and TRBJ2-5; 7 positions agree with TRBD1. Per the germline V gene, CDR1 is SGHAT and CDR2 is FQNNGV. The CDR3 covers 13 residues. J lost 2 bases, V lost 6 bases, and 3 bases had no gene match. CDR3 sequence: CASRTGEQETQYF. The DNA of the CDR3 is TGTGCCAGCAGAACAGGGGAACAAGAGACCCAGTACTTC.

This clone was seen a single time. The V and J genes are TRBV27 and TRBJ1-5; D not certain. In germline, CDR1 is MNHEY, CDR2 SMNVEV (reference sequence). Trimming removed 3 bases at V and 6 bases at J, with 12 bases between. This CDR3 spans 14 amino acids. The CDR3 DNA sequence: TGTGCCAGCAGTTTCTCGGAGGCGACTCAGCCCCAGCATTTT. Its protein product is CASSFSEATQPQHF.

The chain links TRBV5-8 to TRBJ1-1, with D unclear. V gave up 5 bases and J gave up 3 bases, with 5 bases separating them. Germline-derived CDR1 and CDR2 are SGHTS and YDEGEE. The CDR3 is 11 residues long. The CDR3: CASREYTEAFF. CDR3 DNA: TGTGCCAGCAGAGAGTACACTGAAGCTTTCTTT. Filled out from reference TRBV5-8 and TRBJ1-1, the complete variable domain reads EAGVTQSPTHLIKTRGQQATLRCSPISGHTSVYWYQQALGLGLQFLLWYDEGEERNRGNFPPRFSGRQFPNYSSELNVNALELEDSALYLCASREYTEAFFGQGTRLTVV.

The V gene is TRBV5-4, the J gene TRBJ2-3; TRBD1 matches 12 bases. This CDR3 has 15 amino acids. CDR1 is SGHNT and CDR2 is YYREEE in the germline V gene (reference sequence). V lost 5 bases and J lost 6; bases outside the gene matches: 7. The CDR3 DNA reads as TGTGCCAGCAGTTCCGGGACAGGGGGCGTTGATACGCAGTATTTT. Residues: CASSSGTGGVDTQYF. Variable domain in full (rest from reference TRBV5-4 and TRBJ2-3): ETGVTQSPTHLIKTRGQQVTLRCSSQSGHNTVSWYQQALGQGPQFIFQYYREEENGRGNFPPRFSGLQFPNYSSELNVNALELDDSALYLCASSSGTGGVDTQYFGPGTRLTVL.

The rearrangement uses TRBV7-9 and TRBJ1-6, with 7 bases that match TRBD1. Per germline, CDR1 SEHNR and CDR2 FQNEAQ (reference sequence). The length of the CDR3 is 16 residues. V lost 4 bases, J lost 0 bases, and 3 bases stayed unmatched. CDR3 nucleotide sequence: TGTGCCAGCAGCTCGGGACAGCCCTCCTATAATTCACCCCTCCACTTT. It translates to CASSSGQPSYNSPLHF.

The chain joins TRBV29-1 to TRBJ2-2; D not certain. This CDR3 contains 11 residues. Trimming shortened V by 4 bases and J by 3 bases, and 3 bases separated the two germline ends. The V gene's germline CDR1 is SQVTM and CDR2 ANQGSEA. The CDR3 is CSVAYTGELFF. CDR3 bases: TGCAGCGTTGCTTACACCGGGGAGCTGTTTTTT.

This chain joins TRBV4-2 and TRBJ2-3; D is possibly TRBD1 (6 bases). The germline V gene encodes CDR1 LGHNA and CDR2 YNFKEQ. This CDR3 spans 15 amino acids. The germline V and J ends were trimmed by 1 base and 3 bases, with 11 bases remaining between them. The CDR3 loop reads CASSQGWQGTDTQYF. In nucleotides, the CDR3 is TGTGCCAGCAGCCAAGGTTGGCAGGGGACAGATACGCAGTATTTT.

The CDR3 coding sequence is TGTGCCAGCCAAAAAAGCCCCATGCGGGACAGGGCCTACGAGCAGTACTTC. Protein sequence: CASQKSPMRDRAYEQYF. This chain joins TRBV18 and TRBJ2-7; TRBD1 aligns across 9 bases. Germline CDR1 and CDR2: KGHSH and LQKENI. The trim removed 8 bases at V and 2 bases at J, leaving 16 bases unmatched. This CDR3 region has 17 residues.

Only one count was recorded for this clone. V gene TRBV9 combines with J gene TRBJ1-5; TRBD1 aligns across 12 bases. The V and J ends lost 3 bases and 4 bases, in that order; junction bases with no gene match: 11. The germline gives CDR1 SGDLS, CDR2 YYNGEE. The CDR3 spans 18 residues. This CDR3 is CASSEVSLGQGANQPQHF. The CDR3 region has the DNA TGTGCCAGCAGCGAAGTCTCACTGGGACAGGGGGCGAATCAGCCCCAGCATTTT.

This clone was observed a handful of times. This chain joins TRBV7-8 and TRBJ1-1; maybe TRBD1 (5 bases). This CDR3 has 13 amino acids. The V gene lost 5 bases and the J gene lost 0 bases, with 7 bases spanning the gap. From germline, CDR1 is SGHVS and CDR2 FQNEAQ. CDR3 DNA: TGTGCCAGCAGCCCGACAGTGAACACTGAAGCTTTCTTT. This encodes CASSPTVNTEAFF.

This CDR3 reads CASSLYPGRPQHF. The CDR3 nucleotides are TGTGCCAGCAGTTTATACCCCGGGAGGCCCCAGCATTTT. The rearrangement links TRBV28 to TRBJ1-5; D is unresolved. This CDR3 is built from 13 residues. V was pared by 1 base and J by 9 bases, with 10 bases between. CDR1 is MDHEN, CDR2 SYDVKM, per germline. The complete variable domain, with remaining parts taken from reference TRBV28 and TRBJ1-5, reads DVKVTQSSRYLVKRTGEKVFLECVQDMDHENMFWYRQDPGLGLRLIYFSYDVKMKEKGDIPEGYSVSREKKERFSLILESASTNQTSMYLCASSLYPGRPQHFGDGTRLSIL.